The present T cell receptor (beta chain) was sequenced within a study of CD8+ T cells in alopecia areata. Treatment noted: oral pan-JAK inhibitor, 5-10 mg twice daily. Obtained from alopecia areata patients were lesional scalp punch biopsies along with peripheral blood. It was cDNA, reverse transcribed from extracted RNA, that served as the sequencing template. Profiled with immunoSEQ multiplex PCR; TCRdb holds only in-frame clones, not every one. The sample includes 190,000 or so clones, under 60% seen only once; the top ten take over 9.5%. This clonotype originated in a human donor with alopecia areata. Specimen: CD8+ T cells sorted from blood, collected at week 24, from a patient treated with tofacitinib.

In DNA form, the CDR3 reads TGTGCCAGCAGCGTAGGAAAGGGGAGCAATCAGCCCCAGCATTTT. Residues: CASSVGKGSNQPQHF. The rearrangement links TRBV9 to TRBJ1-5; TRBD1 is a possible D gene (5 bases). This CDR3 is 15 amino acids long. Trimming pared 0 bases from V and 1 base from J, leaving 8 bases between. Germline CDR1 SGDLS, CDR2 YYNGEE.